The clone carrying this T cell receptor beta chain was recorded at least ten times. The source of the sample is a study of molecular identifiers for immune sequencing clone quantification. TCRdb re-called the PCR reads through MiXCR, storing one row per CDR3 protein. The sample has nearly 650,000 distinct CDR3 sequences, 25% seen once. Trimming left V 1 base short and J 1 base short, with 14 bases between. From germline, CDR1 is LGHNA and CDR2 YNFKEQ. The CDR3 extends over 18 amino acids. Sequences were obtained from naive CD8+ T cells from blood, with Jurkat cell RNA spiked in. Subset of the sample: FACS-sorted CD8+CD4-CCR7+CD45RA+ naive T cells. This receptor was obtained from a human donor in good health. Some libraries in this study had Jurkat cell RNA spiked in. The genes are TRBV4-2 and TRBJ2-6, with D possibly TRBD1 on 6 matching bases. DNA of the CDR3: TGTGCCAGCAGCCAAGGGCAGGGGCAATTATCTGGGGCCAACGTCCTGACTTTC. It translates to CASSQGQGQLSGANVLTF.